This T cell receptor (beta chain) emerged from a study of identical twins (dated by TCRdb to the mid-2010s). Concerning the study at large: To test whether fetal clonotypes persist, the study used deep sequencing on TCR alpha and beta repertoires from monozygotic twins, unrelated adults of various ages, and cord blood. Replicate twin experiments were performed at different times using different library preparation protocols to rule out contamination. Overall results and qualifications from the work: Compared with coincidental sharing between unrelated individuals, out-of-frame TCR alpha sequences shared between twins had an excess of sequences with low generation probability. A weaker excess of twin sharing was found in beta out-of-frame sequences because the signal-to-noise ratio was lowered by fewer shared sequences. Invariant T cells such as MAIT and iNKT could partly confound zero-insertion analyses, although diverse VJ usage argued against such confounding for most clonotypes. Because the same donors could not be followed over many years, conclusions were based on cross-sectional statistical analysis. Fewer insertions were carried by abundant cord blood beta clonotypes, a similar but weaker trend appeared in young adult naive repertoires, and no such trend appeared in memory repertoires. Out-of-frame TCR alpha sharing in monozygotic twins was systematically underestimated by recombination models, whereas sharing between unrelated individuals was in agreement with the recombination models.

Only healthy Caucasian donors were included. With regard to this clonotype: This receptor's antigen is unknown. Base quality data are lacking; no much larger clone is found one base away.

V is reduced by 0 bases and J by 11 bases, leaving a spacing of 19 bases between them. Looking up the germline V gene yields CDR1 LGHNA and CDR2 YNFKEQ. Including the terminal cysteine and phenylalanine, the CDR3 comprises 15 residues. The kept DNA is CDR3 alone, 45 bases in frame from the first base. The library was made by 5' RACE. The instrument given in TCRdb is Illumina HiSeq 2000. A universal primer binding site was added through template switching, and the final cDNA carried a unique molecular identifier so that TCR cDNA molecules could be counted accurately. First-strand cDNA for TCR alpha and beta chains was synthesized from specific primers in the conserved constant-segment region. To control for contamination, every cDNA library carried two barcodes: a SMART-Mk sample barcode plus Illumina barcodes. Two successive PCR steps introduced TruSeq adapter sequences along with Illumina sample barcodes. The Illumina HiSeq platform was used with custom primers to sequence TCR alpha and beta cDNA libraries. Per the authors' processing: Raw reads were processed with MiGEC to extract unique molecular identifiers, and MiXCR was used to determine CDR3 positions. Recombination models were inferred per individual with the repgenHMM and IGoR tools using an EM algorithm. Shared clonotypes were analyzed with the tcR package in R, and sharing was normalized by the product of cloneset sizes. To study raw recombination free of thymic and clonal selection effects, out-of-frame nonproductive sequences were analyzed. In-frame beta chains were kept once TCRdb had trimmed the public reads at Q25 with fastp and called clones with MiXCR. Each record represents a unique CDR3 protein, reported with the most common genes and DNA among its rows. TCRdb's processing, not the authors', yielded these V and J calls. The sample yields 1.5 million to 2 million distinct CDR3 sequences; 32% were counted once. The top ten hold around 0.25% of the sample.

The TCR was taken from a newborn girl in good health. The sequenced material came from cord blood. This sequence uses TRBV4-2 and TRBJ2-5; a confident D gene designation cannot be given. The CDR3 amino acid sequence is: CASSQDPLKTGEQYF. Here is the DNA: TGTGCCAGCAGCCAAGATCCCCTTAAAACTGGTGAGCAGTACTTC.